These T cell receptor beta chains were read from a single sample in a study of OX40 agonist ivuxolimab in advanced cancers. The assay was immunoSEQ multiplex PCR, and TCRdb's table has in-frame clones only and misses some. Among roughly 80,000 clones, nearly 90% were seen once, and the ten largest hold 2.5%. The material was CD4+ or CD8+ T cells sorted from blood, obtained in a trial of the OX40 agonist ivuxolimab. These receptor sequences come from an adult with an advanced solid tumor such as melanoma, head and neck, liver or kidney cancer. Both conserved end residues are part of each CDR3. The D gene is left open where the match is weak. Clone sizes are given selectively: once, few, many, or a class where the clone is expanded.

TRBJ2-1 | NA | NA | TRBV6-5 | TGTGCCAGCGCCCCTACACCGAGCTCCTACAATGAGCAGTTCTTC | CASAPTPSSYNEQFF
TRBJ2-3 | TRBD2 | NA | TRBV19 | TGTGCCAGTAGTATGGCTAGCGGGGTGACTAGCACAGATACGCAGTATTTT | CASSMASGVTSTDTQYF
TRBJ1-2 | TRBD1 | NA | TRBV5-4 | TGTGCCAGCAGCTACGGACAGGGGGCCTTAACCTATGGCTACACCTTC | CASSYGQGALTYGYTF
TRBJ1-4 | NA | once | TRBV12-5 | TGTGCTAGTGGTTTGGTAGGGAGCAGGGGTTTAGCATTTGGCGAAAAACTGTTTTTT | CASGLVGSRGLAFGEKLFF
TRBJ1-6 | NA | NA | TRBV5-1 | TGCGCCAGCAGCTTGTATGATTCACCCCTCCACTTT | CASSLYDSPLHF
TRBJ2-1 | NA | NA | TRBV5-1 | TGCGCCAGCAGGTCCTGGGATGAGCAGTTCTTC | CASRSWDEQFF
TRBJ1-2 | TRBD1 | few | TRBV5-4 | TGTGCCAGCAGGCCCAAAGGGACAGGGTTTTTCTATGGCTACACCTTC | CASRPKGTGFFYGYTF
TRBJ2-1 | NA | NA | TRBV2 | TGTGCCAGCAGTGAACTAGAATTGAATGAGCAGTTCTTC | CASSELELNEQFF
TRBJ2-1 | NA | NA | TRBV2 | TGTGCCAGCAGTGCATTCTGGCAGGATCCCTACAATGAGCAGTTCTTC | CASSAFWQDPYNEQFF
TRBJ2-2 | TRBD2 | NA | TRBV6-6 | TGTGCCAGCAGCCCGACTAGCGGGAACACCGGGGAGCTGTTTTTT | CASSPTSGNTGELFF
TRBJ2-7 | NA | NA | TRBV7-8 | TGTGCCAGCAGCTTAGCGTCAGTTACCTACGAGCAGTACTTC | CASSLASVTYEQYF
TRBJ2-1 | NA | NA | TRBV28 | TGTGCCAGCAGTTCCCCCCGGGACTACAATGAGCAGTTCTTC | CASSSPRDYNEQFF
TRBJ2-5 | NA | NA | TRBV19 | TGTGCCAGTAGTGGGCCCCAAGAGACCCAGTACTTC | CASSGPQETQYF
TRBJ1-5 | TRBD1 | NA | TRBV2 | TGTGCCAGCCAGGGACAGGGCAATCAGCCCCAGCATTTT | CASQGQGNQPQHF
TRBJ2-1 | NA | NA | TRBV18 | TGTGCCAGCTCACCACGGGGAACGGGGGAGCAGTTCTTC | CASSPRGTGEQFF
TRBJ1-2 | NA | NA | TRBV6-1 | TGTGCCAGCCCACCCCCGGGAGGGGACTATGGCTACACCTTC | CASPPPGGDYGYTF
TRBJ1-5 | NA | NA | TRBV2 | TGTGCCAGCGCACGAGGGACGGGTGCGCAGCCCCAGCATTTT | CASARGTGAQPQHF
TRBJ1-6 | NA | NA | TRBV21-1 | TGTGCCAGCAGCATCCAGGCAGGGGGATATAATTCACCCCTCCACTTT | CASSIQAGGYNSPLHF
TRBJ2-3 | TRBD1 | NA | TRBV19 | TGTGCCAGTAGTGCCCGACAGGGGGCAGGGACAGATACGCAGTATTTT | CASSARQGAGTDTQYF
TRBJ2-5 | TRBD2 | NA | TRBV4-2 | TGTGCCAGCAGCCACCTCCTTAGCGGGGGAAGAGAGACCCAGTACTTC | CASSHLLSGGRETQYF
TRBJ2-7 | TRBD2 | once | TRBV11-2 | TGTGCCAGCAGCCCCCGGACTAGCGGGAGGTTCCAGTACTTC | CASSPRTSGRFQYF
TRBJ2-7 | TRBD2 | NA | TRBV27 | TGTGCCAGCAGTTTAGGGACTATCTCCTACGAGCAGTACTTC | CASSLGTISYEQYF
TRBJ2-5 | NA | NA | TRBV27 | TGTGCCAGCAGTTTTTATGGGGAGGCGGAGACCCAGTACTTC | CASSFYGEAETQYF
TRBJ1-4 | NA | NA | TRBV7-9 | TGTGCCAGCAGCTTGGGGAGTCGGGGACTGTTTTTT | CASSLGSRGLFF
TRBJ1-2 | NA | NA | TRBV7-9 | TGTGCCAGCAGCTCCGCGGGGACCAGTTATGGCTACACCTTC | CASSSAGTSYGYTF
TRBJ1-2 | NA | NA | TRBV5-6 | TGTGCCAGCAGCTTACGAGCAGCTCCTATAGATGGCTACACCTTC | CASSLRAAPIDGYTF
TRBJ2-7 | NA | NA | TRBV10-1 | TGCGCCAGCAGTGAGTCGGCGGGGGCCTCCTACGAGCAGTACTTC | CASSESAGASYEQYF
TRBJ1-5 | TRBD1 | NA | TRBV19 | TGTGCCAGTAGTGCCCGGACAGGGGGCGAAGTCGGCAATCAGCCCCAGCATTTT | CASSARTGGEVGNQPQHF
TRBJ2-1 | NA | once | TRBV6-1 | TGTGCCAGCAGGAAAAGCGTTTCGGGTGAGCAGTTCTTC | CASRKSVSGEQFF
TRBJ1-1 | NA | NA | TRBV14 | TGTGCCAGCAGCCAAGATCAAGGACAGCCAGAAGCTTTCTTT | CASSQDQGQPEAFF
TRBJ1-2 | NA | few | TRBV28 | TGTGCCAGCAGTTTTACGGGACCAAACTATGGCTACACCTTC | CASSFTGPNYGYTF
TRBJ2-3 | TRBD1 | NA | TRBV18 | TGTGCCAGCTCCCCCCTAGGAACAGGGGGCACAGATACGCAGTATTTT | CASSPLGTGGTDTQYF
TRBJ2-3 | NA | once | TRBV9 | TGTGCCAGCAGCGTAGGACTAACCCTCACAGATACGCAGTATTTT | CASSVGLTLTDTQYF
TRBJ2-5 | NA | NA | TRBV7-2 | TGTGCCAGCAGCCCTGTCGGGGGGCGCTTGGAGACCCAGTACTTC | CASSPVGGRLETQYF
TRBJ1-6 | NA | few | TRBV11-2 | TGTGCCAGCAGCTTAAGGGCAGCTCATAATTCACCCCTCCACTTT | CASSLRAAHNSPLHF
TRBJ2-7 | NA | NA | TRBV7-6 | TGTGCCAGCAGCTTAGGAGGGATGGGCTACGAGCAGTACTTC | CASSLGGMGYEQYF
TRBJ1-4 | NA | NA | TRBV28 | TGTGCCAGCACCCAGTTGAATGAAAAACTGTTTTTT | CASTQLNEKLFF
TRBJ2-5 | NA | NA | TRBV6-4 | TGTGCCAGCAGTGACGCTCCGGGAGAAACTCAAGAGACCCAGTACTTC | CASSDAPGETQETQYF